These 14 T cell receptor beta chains originate from one sample sequenced in a study of blood T cell repertoires in COVID-19. The protocol was immunoSEQ multiplex PCR, while the TCRdb copy is restricted to in-frame clones and leaves out a portion. The sample consists of 350,000 to 400,000 clones, about 90% of them appearing once. Sample: PBMCs or T cells enriched from blood (not recorded which). The receptors were sampled from a woman aged 30 to 39 who had recovered from COVID-19.

The rearrangement uses TRBV24-1 and TRBJ1-2; 8 bases match TRBD1. Per germline, CDR1 KGHDR and CDR2 SFDVKD. V was pared by 5 bases and J by 13 bases, with 8 bases of the junction left unmatched. The CDR3 has 12 residues. Here the CDR3 DNA reads TGTGCCACCAGTGCCGGACAGGGTTCTTTCACCTTC. Its protein product is CATSAGQGSFTF.

CDR3 DNA sequence: TGTGCCAGCAGTGACGGGACTAGCGGGAGGGCCGAGGAGCTGTTTTTT. This sequence encodes CASSDGTSGRAEELFF. The chain combines TRBV28 with TRBJ2-2, with 16 bases fitting TRBD2. The length of the CDR3 is 16 residues. With V trimmed by 5 bases and J by 10 bases, 7 bases remained unmatched. Germline V gene sequence: CDR1 MDHEN, CDR2 SYDVKM.

The rearrangement joins TRBV7-8 to TRBJ1-1; 9 bases fit TRBD1. V was clipped by 1 base and J by 4 bases; unmatched bases: 10. Germline V gene data show CDR1 as SGHVS and CDR2 as FQNEAQ. The CDR3 contains 17 residues. The DNA of the CDR3 is TGTGCCAGCAGCTTAGAAGGGGCCGGGACAGGGAGCACTGAAGCTTTCTTT. Protein: CASSLEGAGTGSTEAFF.

V gene TRBV6-1 combines with J gene TRBJ2-7, with D perhaps matching TRBD2 (5 bases). V was trimmed by 1 base and J by 4 bases, leaving 11 bases between them. CDR1 is MNHNS and CDR2 is SASEGT in the germline V gene. The CDR3 runs to 14 residues. CDR3 sequence reads: CASSEVGEDYEQYF. Written as DNA, the CDR3 is TGTGCCAGCAGTGAAGTGGGAGAGGATTACGAGCAGTACTTC.

This clone was detected only a few times. The chain couples TRBV10-3 to TRBJ1-2, with 7 nucleotides matching TRBD1. The V gene's germline CDR1 is ENHRY and CDR2 SYGVKD. The CDR3 spans 12 residues. V dropped 11 bases and J dropped 6; count of bases not matched to a gene: 9. The CDR3 bases are TGTGCCTCCACCCCGGGACAGCATGGCTACACCTTC. This encodes CASTPGQHGYTF.

The chain couples TRBV3-1 (or the pseudogene TRBV3-2) to TRBJ1-2; D is perhaps TRBD1 (5 bases). Germline CDR1 reads LGHDT; CDR2 reads YNNKEL (reference sequence). V lost 1 base, J lost 5 bases, and 8 bases lay in between. CDR3 length equals 13 residues. CDR3 DNA: TGTGCCAGCAGCCAAGTCCCAGGGTATGGCTACACCTTC. Protein sequence: CASSQVPGYGYTF.

The chain joins TRBV5-4 to TRBJ1-2; tentatively, D is TRBD1 (5 bases). V lost 0 bases and J lost 4, with 7 bases in between. There are 13 residues in the CDR3. Germline V CDR1 and CDR2: SGHNT, YYREEE (reference sequence). In DNA form, the CDR3 reads TGTGCCAGCAGCTTGGACAGGATCTATGGCTACACCTTC. Translating it yields CASSLDRIYGYTF.

The V and J genes are TRBV4-1 and TRBJ1-6; D not certain. This CDR3 has 16 residues. CDR1 and CDR2 (germline): MGHRA, YSYEKL. V lost 0 bases and J lost 9, with 15 bases in between. In nucleotides, the CDR3 is TGCGCCAGCAGCCAAGACGTAGCGGGTATGGGTTCACCCCTCCACTTT. Residues: CASSQDVAGMGSPLHF.

This clone was observed a handful of times. The chain recombines TRBV7-8 with TRBJ1-3; D unresolved. The V end was cut by 1 base, the J end by 3 bases, with 7 bases between. Germline V gene lookup returns CDR1 SGHVS and CDR2 FQNEAQ. CDR3 length: 14 amino acids. The CDR3 loop reads CASSLGGLGNTIYF. CDR3 coding DNA: TGTGCCAGCAGCTTAGGAGGGCTTGGAAACACCATATATTTT.

The genes are TRBV28 and TRBJ2-1, with 7 bases identical to TRBD1. Per the germline V gene, CDR1 is MDHEN and CDR2 is SYDVKM. Trimming removed 7 bases from V and 12 bases from J; junction bases left unmatched: 15. The CDR3 spans 14 residues. The chain's CDR3 is CASIPWTGPRGQFF. The CDR3 DNA reads TGTGCCAGCATTCCCTGGACAGGTCCTAGGGGGCAGTTCTTC.

This chain joins TRBV5-5 and TRBJ2-7; the match to TRBD2 covers 12 bases. There are 17 residues in the CDR3. V shed 4 bases and J 1 base; nucleotides not matched to a gene: 9. Germline V lookup: CDR1 SGHKS, CDR2 YYEKEE (reference sequence). This CDR3 reads CASSPGLAGLLSYEQYF. DNA for the CDR3: TGTGCCAGCAGCCCCGGACTAGCGGGACTATTGTCCTACGAGCAGTACTTC. Looking up the rest from reference TRBV5-5 and TRBJ2-7 gives the full variable domain: DAGVTQSPTHLIKTRGQQVTLRCSPISGHKSVSWYQQVLGQGPQFIFQYYEKEERGRGNFPDRFSARQFPNYSSELNVNALLLGDSALYLCASSPGLAGLLSYEQYFGPGTRLTVT.

This clone was recorded only once. CDR3 sequence (DNA): TGCGCCAGCAGCGAGGGGACTTTCACCAATCAGCCCCAGCATTTT. This translates into CASSEGTFTNQPQHF. The chain joins TRBV5-1 to TRBJ1-5, with a tentative D call TRBD1 (5 bases). V was cut by 4 bases and J by 3 bases, with 14 bases left in between. This CDR3 comprises 15 residues. Germline V gives CDR1 SGHRS, CDR2 YFSETQ.

The table lists this clone with a count of one. V and J are TRBV7-2 and TRBJ2-1, with D possibly being TRBD1 (6 bases). V gave up 5 bases and J gave up 2 bases, with 19 bases separating them. The germline V gene has CDR1 SGHTA and CDR2 FQGNSA. The CDR3 sequence is 17 residues long. CDR3 in DNA: TGTGCCAGCAGCCTGATACAGGGAAGCCTTACCTACAATGAGCAGTTCTTC. Its protein is CASSLIQGSLTYNEQFF.

At least ten counts were recorded for this clone. V is TRBV7-2 and J is TRBJ1-3, with TRBD1 matching over 7 bases. Unmatched junction bases numbered 9, after V lost 6 bases and J lost 4 bases. The CDR3 sequence is 15 residues long. CDR1 and CDR2 (germline): SGHTA, FQGNSA. Written as DNA, the CDR3 is TGTGCCAGCAGTTTACAGGGGAGGGCAGGAAACACCATATATTTT. This sequence encodes CASSLQGRAGNTIYF.